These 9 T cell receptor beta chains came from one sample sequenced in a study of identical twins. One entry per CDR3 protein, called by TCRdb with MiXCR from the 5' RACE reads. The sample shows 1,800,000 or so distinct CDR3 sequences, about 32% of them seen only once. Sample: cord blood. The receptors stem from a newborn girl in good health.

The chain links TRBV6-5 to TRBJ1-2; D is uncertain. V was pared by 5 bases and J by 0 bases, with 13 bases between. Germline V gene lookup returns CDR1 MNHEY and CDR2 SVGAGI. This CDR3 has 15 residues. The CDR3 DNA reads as TGTGCCAGCAGTACCCGGTACACGGCTAACTATGGCTACACCTTC. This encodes CASSTRYTANYGYTF.

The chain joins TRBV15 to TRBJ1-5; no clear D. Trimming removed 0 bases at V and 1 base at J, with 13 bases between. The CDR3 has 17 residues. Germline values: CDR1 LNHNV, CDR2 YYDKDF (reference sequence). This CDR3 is CATSREGSGYSNQPQHF. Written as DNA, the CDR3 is TGTGCCACCAGCAGAGAAGGGTCCGGGTACAGCAATCAGCCCCAGCATTTT. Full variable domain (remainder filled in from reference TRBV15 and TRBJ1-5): DAMVIQNPRYQVTQFGKPVTLSCSQTLNHNVMYWYQQKSSQAPKLLFHYYDKDFNNEADTPDNFQSRRPNTSFCFLDIRSPGLGDTAMYLCATSREGSGYSNQPQHFGDGTRLSIL.

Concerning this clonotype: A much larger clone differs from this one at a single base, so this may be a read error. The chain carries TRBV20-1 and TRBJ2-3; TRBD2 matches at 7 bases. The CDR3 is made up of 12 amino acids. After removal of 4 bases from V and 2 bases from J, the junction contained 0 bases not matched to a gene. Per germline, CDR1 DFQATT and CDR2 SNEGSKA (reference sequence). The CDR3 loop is CSAKRDTDTQYF. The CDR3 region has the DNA TGCAGTGCTAAGCGGGACACAGATACGCAGTATTTT.

The CDR3 DNA reads TGTGCCAGCAGTCCACAGGCGTCCGGCACTGAAGCTTTCTTT. Translated, it gives CASSPQASGTEAFF. V usage is TRBV6-1 and J usage is TRBJ1-1, with a weak D call TRBD1 (5 bases). Trimming removed 5 bases at V and 4 bases at J, with 14 bases between. This CDR3 comprises 14 residues. The germline V gene encodes CDR1 MNHNS and CDR2 SASEGT.

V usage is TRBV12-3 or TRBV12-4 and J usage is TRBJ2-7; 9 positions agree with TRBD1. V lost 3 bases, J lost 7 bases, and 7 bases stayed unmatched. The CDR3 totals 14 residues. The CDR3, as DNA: TGTGCCAGCAGTTTGGGGACAGGGATCGATGAGCAGTACTTC. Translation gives CASSLGTGIDEQYF.

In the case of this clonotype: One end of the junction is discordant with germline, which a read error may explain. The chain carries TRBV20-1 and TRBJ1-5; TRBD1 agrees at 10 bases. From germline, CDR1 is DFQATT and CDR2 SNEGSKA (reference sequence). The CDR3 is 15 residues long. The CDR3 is CSARRQGASNEPQHF. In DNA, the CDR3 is TGCAGTGCTCGTAGACAGGGGGCGAGCAATGAGCCCCAGCATTTT.

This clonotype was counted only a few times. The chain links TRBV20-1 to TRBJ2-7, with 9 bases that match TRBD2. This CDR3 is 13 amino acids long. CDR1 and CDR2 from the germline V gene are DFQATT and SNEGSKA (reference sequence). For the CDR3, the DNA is TGCAGGGAAGGTAGCGGGAGTACCTACGAGCAGTACTTC. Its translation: CREGSGSTYEQYF.

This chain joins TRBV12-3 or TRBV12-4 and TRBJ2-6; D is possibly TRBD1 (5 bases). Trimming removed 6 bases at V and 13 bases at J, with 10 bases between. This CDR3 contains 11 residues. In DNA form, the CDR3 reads TGTGCCAGCAGCCCAGACAGTGTCCTGACTTTC. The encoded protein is CASSPDSVLTF.

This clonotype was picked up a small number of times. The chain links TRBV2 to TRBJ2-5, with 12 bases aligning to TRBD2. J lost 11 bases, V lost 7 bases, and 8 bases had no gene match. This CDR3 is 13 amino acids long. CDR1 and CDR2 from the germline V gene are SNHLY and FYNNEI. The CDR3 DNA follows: TGTGCCAGCAACCGACTAGCGGGAGCTCAGCAGTACTTC. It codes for CASNRLAGAQQYF.